The rows below give T cell receptor beta chains drawn from one sample of a study of blood T cell repertoires in COVID-19. The protocol was immunoSEQ multiplex PCR, while the TCRdb copy is restricted to in-frame clones and leaves out a portion. The repertoire holds 150,000 to 200,000 clones, with approximately 90% as singletons. Material for sequencing was peripheral blood. The receptors come from a human donor in a cohort sampled during active COVID-19. CDR3s include the opening cysteine and the closing phenylalanine or tryptophan. A D gene is named only where the DNA matches it firmly. Clone size is shown for a subset of rows, as once, few, many or a class of expanded clone.

clone_size,d_call,v_call,j_call,cdr3_aa,cdr3_nt
-,TRBD1,TRBV7-2,TRBJ1-4,CASSLGQAEKLFF,TGTGCCAGCAGCTTGGGACAGGCCGAAAAACTGTTTTTT
-,TRBD2,TRBV7-2,TRBJ2-7,CASSQGRGSGGYEQYF,TGTGCCAGCAGCCAGGGTCGGGGGAGCGGGGGTTACGAGCAGTACTTC
-,TRBD1,TRBV7-8,TRBJ1-5,CASSLGVGGNLGNQPQHF,TGTGCCAGCAGCTTAGGGGTAGGGGGCAACTTGGGCAATCAGCCCCAGCATTTT
-,-,TRBV14,TRBJ1-1,CASSPQGSWDTEAFF,TGTGCCAGCAGCCCCCAGGGGTCATGGGACACTGAAGCTTTCTTT
-,-,TRBV6-6,TRBJ2-1,CAAAGSPYNEQFF,TGTGCCGCCGCGGGGTCCCCCTACAATGAGCAGTTCTTC
-,-,TRBV6-2/TRBV6-3,TRBJ2-7,CASSYSSAYEQYF,TGTGCCAGCAGTTACTCGTCAGCCTACGAGCAGTACTTC
-,-,TRBV4-1,TRBJ2-1,CASSQSTQVEGPYNEQFF,TGCGCCAGCAGCCAGTCAACCCAAGTGGAGGGCCCCTACAATGAGCAGTTCTTC
once,TRBD1,TRBV3-1/TRBV3-2,TRBJ2-2,CASSQFSGTGGDTGELFF,TGTGCCAGCAGCCAATTCTCCGGGACAGGGGGGGACACCGGGGAGCTGTTTTTT
-,-,TRBV10-1,TRBJ1-1,CASSESGRLTEAFF,TGCGCCAGCAGTGAGTCCGGCCGACTTACTGAAGCTTTCTTT
once,-,TRBV27,TRBJ1-2,CASSFSGGYGYTF,TGTGCCAGCAGTTTTTCGGGGGGCTATGGCTACACCTTC
-,-,TRBV2,TRBJ1-6,CASSERRGGDSPLHF,TGTGCCAGCAGTGAAAGGAGAGGGGGGGATTCACCCCTCCACTTT
-,TRBD1,TRBV9,TRBJ2-7,CASSVTGQGYEQYF,TGTGCCAGCAGCGTTACGGGACAGGGGTACGAGCAGTACTTC
-,TRBD2,TRBV9,TRBJ2-1,CASSVVAGGVNNEQFF,TGTGCCAGCAGCGTAGTAGCGGGGGGAGTCAACAATGAGCAGTTCTTC
few,-,TRBV30,TRBJ2-7,CAWRSWTRAAYEQYF,TGTGCCTGGAGGAGCTGGACCCGAGCGGCCTACGAGCAGTACTTC
-,TRBD2,TRBV5-1,TRBJ2-1,CASSFGLAGGENEQFF,TGCGCCAGCAGCTTCGGCTTAGCGGGAGGCGAGAATGAGCAGTTCTTC
-,-,TRBV7-2,TRBJ1-2,CASSLGAGNLNYGYTF,TGTGCCAGCAGCTTAGGGGCAGGGAATCTCAACTATGGCTACACCTTC
-,-,TRBV3-1/TRBV3-2,TRBJ1-3,CASSQRSSGNTIYF,TGTGCCAGCAGCCAACGTAGCTCTGGAAACACCATATATTTT
-,TRBD1,TRBV27,TRBJ1-5,CASSPTGGRSQPQHF,TGTGCCAGCAGTCCTACAGGGGGCAGGAGTCAGCCCCAGCATTTT
-,-,TRBV2,TRBJ2-1,CASSELRDNEQFF,TGTGCCAGCAGTGAATTACGAGACAATGAGCAGTTCTTC
-,TRBD1,TRBV5-5,TRBJ2-7,CASSSDRSLYEQYF,TGTGCCAGCAGCTCGGACAGGTCACTCTACGAGCAGTACTTC
-,TRBD1,TRBV5-4,TRBJ2-1,CASSFPGTGLYNEQFF,TGTGCCAGCAGCTTCCCCGGGACAGGGTTATACAATGAGCAGTTCTTC
-,-,TRBV2,TRBJ2-1,CASGMIDEQFF,TGTGCCAGCGGCATGATCGATGAGCAGTTCTTC
few,TRBD1,TRBV27,TRBJ1-2,CASSWTGGAYGYTF,TGTGCCAGCAGTTGGACAGGGGGTGCCTATGGCTACACCTTC
-,-,TRBV2,TRBJ2-7,CASMPEESSYEQYF,TGTGCCAGCATGCCAGAGGAGTCGTCCTACGAGCAGTACTTC
-,TRBD1,TRBV30,TRBJ2-7,CAWSVTGTGGLSEQYF,TGTGCCTGGAGTGTAACCGGGACAGGGGGCTTATCCGAGCAGTACTTC
-,TRBD1,TRBV5-1,TRBJ1-5,CASSWDREQYSNQPQHF,TGCGCCAGCAGCTGGGACAGGGAGCAATATAGCAATCAGCCCCAGCATTTT
once,TRBD1,TRBV5-4,TRBJ1-1,CASRATGFDTEAFF,TGTGCCAGCAGAGCGACAGGGTTTGACACTGAAGCTTTCTTT
-,TRBD2,TRBV2,TRBJ2-3,CASTRGGTSGGGDTQYF,TGTGCCAGCACCCGAGGAGGGACTAGCGGGGGGGGAGATACGCAGTATTTT
-,-,TRBV18,TRBJ2-2,CASSPGLNTGELFF,TGTGCCAGCTCACCGGGCCTAAACACCGGGGAGCTGTTTTTT
-,TRBD1,TRBV4-3,TRBJ1-1,CASSPSTGANTEAFF,TGCGCCAGCAGCCCGAGCACAGGGGCGAACACTGAAGCTTTCTTT
-,-,TRBV19,TRBJ1-1,CASSIPGRSTEAFF,TGTGCCAGTAGTATCCCGGGGAGGAGCACTGAAGCTTTCTTT
-,TRBD2,TRBV7-2,TRBJ2-7,CASSLPAGGPYEQYF,TGTGCCAGCAGCTTACCAGCGGGGGGCCCCTACGAGCAGTACTTC
-,-,TRBV10-3,TRBJ1-2,CAISESQGNYGYTF,TGTGCCATCAGTGAGTCACAGGGAAACTATGGCTACACCTTC
-,-,TRBV5-8,TRBJ2-7,CASSFPRGYTYEQYF,TGTGCCAGCAGCTTTCCCCGAGGTTACACCTACGAGCAGTACTTC
-,-,TRBV9,TRBJ1-6,CASSVDMNSPLHF,TGTGCCAGCAGCGTAGACATGAATTCACCCCTCCACTTT
-,TRBD2,TRBV5-4,TRBJ2-1,CASSLGGRGDDEQFF,TGTGCCAGCAGCTTGGGGGGCCGGGGGGACGATGAGCAGTTCTTC
-,-,TRBV11-2,TRBJ1-4,CASSSRQENEKLFF,TGTGCCAGCAGCTCTCGACAGGAAAATGAAAAACTGTTTTTT
-,-,TRBV6-1,TRBJ1-1,CASSVILGGMVAEAFF,TGTGCCAGCAGTGTGATTCTTGGAGGGATGGTCGCTGAAGCTTTCTTT
-,TRBD2,TRBV3-1/TRBV3-2,TRBJ2-2,CASSYGTGGTGELFF,TGTGCCAGCAGCTATGGGACGGGGGGGACCGGGGAGCTGTTTTTT
few,TRBD1,TRBV5-4,TRBJ1-5,CASSFGGGGQPQHF,TGTGCCAGCAGCTTCGGAGGGGGCGGACAGCCCCAGCATTTT
once,-,TRBV7-9,TRBJ1-2,CASSSMKGHGGSGYTF,TGTGCCAGCAGCTCCATGAAAGGACACGGTGGTTCTGGCTACACCTTC
-,TRBD1,TRBV27,TRBJ1-5,CASRGTGSGYSNQPQHF,TGTGCCAGCAGGGGGACAGGGAGTGGGTATAGCAATCAGCCCCAGCATTTT
-,-,TRBV9,TRBJ1-1,CASSVGPLNTEAFF,TGTGCCAGCAGCGTGGGCCCTTTGAACACTGAAGCTTTCTTT
-,TRBD2,TRBV5-1,TRBJ2-7,CASSLGTSEETNYF,TGCGCCAGCAGCTTGGGGACTAGCGAGGAAACTAACTACTTC
-,-,TRBV28,TRBJ1-6,CASTSRLGSYNSPLHF,TGTGCCAGCACCTCCAGGCTCGGATCCTATAATTCACCCCTCCACTTT
-,TRBD2,TRBV7-2,TRBJ2-1,CASSSAGGYNEQFF,TGTGCCAGCAGCTCAGCGGGAGGTTACAATGAGCAGTTCTTC
-,-,TRBV24-1,TRBJ1-1,CATSAEGPNTEAFF,TGTGCCACCAGTGCCGAGGGTCCGAACACTGAAGCTTTCTTT
few,-,TRBV27,TRBJ2-7,CASSLSAGESYEQYF,TGTGCCAGCAGTTTATCGGCAGGGGAATCCTACGAGCAGTACTTC
-,TRBD1,TRBV11-2,TRBJ2-7,CASSLGGQYYEQYF,TGTGCCAGCAGCTTAGGGGGACAGTACTACGAGCAGTACTTC
-,-,TRBV7-8,TRBJ2-2,CASRSSEFTGELFF,TGTGCCAGTAGGAGTAGCGAATTCACCGGGGAGCTGTTTTTT
-,-,TRBV2,TRBJ1-2,CASSELQTSYGYTF,TGTGCCAGCAGTGAACTACAGACCTCATATGGCTACACCTTC
-,TRBD1,TRBV7-8,TRBJ2-7,CASSSRTGKGYEQYF,TGTGCCAGCAGCTCGAGGACAGGGAAAGGCTACGAGCAGTACTTC
-,TRBD2,TRBV2,TRBJ2-1,CASRVAGGPYNEQFF,TGTGCCAGCAGGGTAGCGGGGGGGCCGTACAATGAGCAGTTCTTC
once,TRBD1,TRBV18,TRBJ1-1,CASSLTGTGVSTEAFF,TGTGCCAGCTCACTAACCGGGACAGGGGTGAGCACTGAAGCTTTCTTT
-,-,TRBV29-1,TRBJ1-2,CSVERGGGYTF,TGCAGCGTTGAGAGGGGGGGTGGCTACACCTTC